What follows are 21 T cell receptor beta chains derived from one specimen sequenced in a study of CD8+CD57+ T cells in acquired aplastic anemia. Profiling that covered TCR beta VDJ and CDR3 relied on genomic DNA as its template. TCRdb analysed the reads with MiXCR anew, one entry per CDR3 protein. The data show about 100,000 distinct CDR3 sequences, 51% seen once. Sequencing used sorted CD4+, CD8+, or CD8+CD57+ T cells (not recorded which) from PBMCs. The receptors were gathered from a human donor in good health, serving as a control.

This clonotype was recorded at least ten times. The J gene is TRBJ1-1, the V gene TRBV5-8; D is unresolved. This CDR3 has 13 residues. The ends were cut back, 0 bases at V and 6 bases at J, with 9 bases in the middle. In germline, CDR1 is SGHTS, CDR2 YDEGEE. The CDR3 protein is CASSLGGGPEAFF. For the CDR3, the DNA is TGTGCCAGCAGCTTGGGGGGTGGACCTGAAGCTTTCTTT. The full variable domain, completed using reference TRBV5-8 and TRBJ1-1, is EAGVTQSPTHLIKTRGQQATLRCSPISGHTSVYWYQQALGLGLQFLLWYDEGEERNRGNFPPRFSGRQFPNYSSELNVNALELEDSALYLCASSLGGGPEAFFGQGTRLTVV.

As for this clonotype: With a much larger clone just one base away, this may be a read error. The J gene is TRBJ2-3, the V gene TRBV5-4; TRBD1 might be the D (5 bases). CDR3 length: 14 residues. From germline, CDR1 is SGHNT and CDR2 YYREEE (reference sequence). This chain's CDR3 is CTSSFRDGTDTQYF. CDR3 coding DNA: TGTACCAGCAGCTTCAGGGATGGCACAGATACGCAGTATTTT.

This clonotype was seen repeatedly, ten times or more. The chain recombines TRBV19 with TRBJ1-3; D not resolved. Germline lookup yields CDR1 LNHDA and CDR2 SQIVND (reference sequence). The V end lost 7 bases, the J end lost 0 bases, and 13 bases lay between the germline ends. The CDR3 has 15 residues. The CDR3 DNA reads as TGTGCCAGTAAGGATCAGGCCCGCTCTGGAAACACCATATATTTT. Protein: CASKDQARSGNTIYF.

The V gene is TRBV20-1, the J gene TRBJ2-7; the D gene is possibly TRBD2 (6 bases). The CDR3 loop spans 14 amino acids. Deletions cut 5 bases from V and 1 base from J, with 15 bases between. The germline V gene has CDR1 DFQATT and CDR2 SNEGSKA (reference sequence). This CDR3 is CSAPILANSYEQYF. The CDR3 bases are TGCAGTGCTCCGATACTAGCCAATTCCTACGAGCAGTACTTC.

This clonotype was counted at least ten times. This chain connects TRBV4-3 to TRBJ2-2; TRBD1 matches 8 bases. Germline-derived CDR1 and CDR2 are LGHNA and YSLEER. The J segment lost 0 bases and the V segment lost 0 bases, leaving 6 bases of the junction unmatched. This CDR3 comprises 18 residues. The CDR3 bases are TGCGCCAGCAGCCAAGATCTTGGGGGACAGGCGAACACCGGGGAGCTGTTTTTT. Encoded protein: CASSQDLGGQANTGELFF.

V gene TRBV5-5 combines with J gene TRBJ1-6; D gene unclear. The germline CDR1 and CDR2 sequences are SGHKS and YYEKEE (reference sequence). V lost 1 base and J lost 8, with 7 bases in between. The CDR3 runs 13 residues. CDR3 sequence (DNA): TGTGCCAGCAGCTTGCTTTGGGATTCACCCCTCCACTTT. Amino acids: CASSLLWDSPLHF.

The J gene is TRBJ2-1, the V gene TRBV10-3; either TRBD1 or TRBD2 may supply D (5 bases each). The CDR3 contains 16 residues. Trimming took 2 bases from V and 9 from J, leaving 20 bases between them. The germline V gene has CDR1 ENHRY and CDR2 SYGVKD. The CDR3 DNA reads TGTGCCATCAGTGAGCAACAGGTCGGGGTCGCAGGTGAGCAGTTCTTC. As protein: CAISEQQVGVAGEQFF.

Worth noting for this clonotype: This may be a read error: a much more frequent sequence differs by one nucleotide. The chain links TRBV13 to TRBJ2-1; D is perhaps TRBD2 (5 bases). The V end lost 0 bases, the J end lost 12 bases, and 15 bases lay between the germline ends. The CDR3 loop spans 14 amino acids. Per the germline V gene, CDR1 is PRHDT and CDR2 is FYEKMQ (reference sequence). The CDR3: CASSLGPRGGGQFF. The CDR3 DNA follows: TGTGCCAGCAGCTTAGGGCCTCGGGGTGGTGGGCAGTTCTTC.

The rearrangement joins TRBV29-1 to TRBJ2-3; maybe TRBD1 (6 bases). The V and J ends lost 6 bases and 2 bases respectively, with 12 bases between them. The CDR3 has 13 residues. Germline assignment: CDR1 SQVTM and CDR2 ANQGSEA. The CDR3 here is CSVLTGYTDTQYF. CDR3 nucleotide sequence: TGCAGCGTGCTCACAGGGTACACAGATACGCAGTATTTT.

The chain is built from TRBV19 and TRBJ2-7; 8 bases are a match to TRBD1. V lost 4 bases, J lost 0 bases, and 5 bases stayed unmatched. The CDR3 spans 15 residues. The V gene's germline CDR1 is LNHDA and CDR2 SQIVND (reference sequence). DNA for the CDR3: TGTGCCAGTAGTAACTTAGGGACAGGCTCCTACGAGCAGTACTTC. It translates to CASSNLGTGSYEQYF. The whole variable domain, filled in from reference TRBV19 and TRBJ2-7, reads DGGITQSPKYLFRKEGQNVTLSCEQNLNHDAMYWYRQDPGQGLRLIYYSQIVNDFQKGDIAEGYSVSREKKESFPLTVTSAQKNPTAFYLCASSNLGTGSYEQYFGPGTRLTVT.

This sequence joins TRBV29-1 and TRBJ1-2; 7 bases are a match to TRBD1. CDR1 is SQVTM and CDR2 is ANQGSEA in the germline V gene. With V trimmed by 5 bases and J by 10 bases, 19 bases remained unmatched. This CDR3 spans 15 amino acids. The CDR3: CSVPTTGASFLDYTF. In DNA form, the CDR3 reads TGCAGCGTTCCGACTACAGGGGCCTCTTTTCTGGACTACACCTTC.

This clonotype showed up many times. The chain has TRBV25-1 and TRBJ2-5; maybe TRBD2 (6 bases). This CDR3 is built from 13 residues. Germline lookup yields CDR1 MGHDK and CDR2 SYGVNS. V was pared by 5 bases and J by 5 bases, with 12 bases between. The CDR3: CASSHTSQETQYF. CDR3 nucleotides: TGTGCCAGCAGTCACACTAGCCAGGAGACCCAGTACTTC.

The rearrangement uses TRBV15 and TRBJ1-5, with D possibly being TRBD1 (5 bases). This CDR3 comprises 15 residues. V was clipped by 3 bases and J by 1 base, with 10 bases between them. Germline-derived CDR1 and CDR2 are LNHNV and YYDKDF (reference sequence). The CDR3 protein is CATSRGRRSNQPQHF. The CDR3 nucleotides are TGTGCCACCAGCAGGGGGCGAAGAAGCAATCAGCCCCAGCATTTT.

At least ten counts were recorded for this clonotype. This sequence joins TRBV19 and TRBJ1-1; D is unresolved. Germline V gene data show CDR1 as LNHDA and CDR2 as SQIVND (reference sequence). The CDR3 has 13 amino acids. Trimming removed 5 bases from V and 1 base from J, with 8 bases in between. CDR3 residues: CASSSHPNTEAFF. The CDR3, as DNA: TGTGCCAGTAGTTCACACCCGAACACTGAAGCTTTCTTT.

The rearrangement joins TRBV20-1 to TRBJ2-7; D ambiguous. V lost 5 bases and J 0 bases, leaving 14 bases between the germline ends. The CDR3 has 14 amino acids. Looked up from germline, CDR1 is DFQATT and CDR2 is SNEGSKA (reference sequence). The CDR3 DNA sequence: TGCAGTGCTGGGGATAAAGACAACTCCTACGAGCAGTACTTC. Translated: CSAGDKDNSYEQYF.

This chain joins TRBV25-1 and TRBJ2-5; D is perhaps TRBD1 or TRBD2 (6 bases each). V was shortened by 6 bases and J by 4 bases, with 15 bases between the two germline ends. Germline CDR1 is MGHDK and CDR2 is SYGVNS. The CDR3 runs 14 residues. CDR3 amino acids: CASSLPGALETQYF. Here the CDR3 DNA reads TGTGCCAGCAGCTTACCGGGGGCGTTAGAGACCCAGTACTTC.

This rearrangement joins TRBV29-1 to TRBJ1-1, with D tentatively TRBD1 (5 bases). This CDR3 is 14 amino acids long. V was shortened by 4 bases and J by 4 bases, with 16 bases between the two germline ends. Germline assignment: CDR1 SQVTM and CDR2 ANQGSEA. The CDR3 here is CSVGRSGVGTEAFF. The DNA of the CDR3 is TGCAGCGTTGGGAGATCGGGGGTGGGCACTGAAGCTTTCTTT.

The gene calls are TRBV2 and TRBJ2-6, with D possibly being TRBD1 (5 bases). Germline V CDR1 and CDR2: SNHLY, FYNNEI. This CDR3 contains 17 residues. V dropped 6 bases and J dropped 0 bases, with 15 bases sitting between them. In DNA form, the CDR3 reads TGTGCCAGCAGATTACAGGAGCTTACCTCTGGGGCCAACGTCCTGACTTTC. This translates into CASRLQELTSGANVLTF.

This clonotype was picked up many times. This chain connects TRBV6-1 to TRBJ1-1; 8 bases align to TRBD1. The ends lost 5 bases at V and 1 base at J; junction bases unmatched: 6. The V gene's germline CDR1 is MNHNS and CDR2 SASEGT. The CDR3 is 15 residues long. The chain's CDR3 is CASSKDRGGNTEAFF. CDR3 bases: TGTGCCAGCAGTAAAGACAGGGGCGGGAACACTGAAGCTTTCTTT.

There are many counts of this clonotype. The CDR3 protein is CASSHRQERYGYTF. The DNA of the CDR3 is TGTGCCAGCAGCCACCGACAGGAGAGATATGGCTACACCTTC. This rearrangement joins TRBV12-3 or TRBV12-4 to TRBJ1-2, with D maybe TRBD1 (6 bases). The CDR3 is 14 residues long. Trimming cost V 6 bases and J 5 bases, with 16 bases left between them.

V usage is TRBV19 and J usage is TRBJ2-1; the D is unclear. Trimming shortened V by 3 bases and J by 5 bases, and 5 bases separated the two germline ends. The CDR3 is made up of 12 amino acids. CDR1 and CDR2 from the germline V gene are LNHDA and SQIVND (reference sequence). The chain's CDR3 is CASSIPHNEQFF. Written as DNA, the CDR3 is TGTGCCAGTAGTATCCCGCACAATGAGCAGTTCTTC.